These 13 T cell receptor beta chains were all obtained from the same sample, sequenced in a study of blood T cell repertoires in COVID-19. Assay used: immunoSEQ multiplex PCR; TCRdb lists only in-frame clones, some missing. The table lists around 150,000 clones, 75% to 90% of them singletons. The sequenced sample was peripheral blood. All receptors derive from a woman aged 60-75 years with active or convalescent COVID-19.

V is TRBV7-2 and J is TRBJ1-2; no reliable D call. Germline values: CDR1 SGHTA, CDR2 FQGNSA. Trimming removed 5 bases at V and 2 bases at J, with 6 bases between. The CDR3 has 12 residues. CDR3 in amino acids: CASSRENYGYTF. CDR3 coding DNA: TGTGCCAGCAGCCGGGAGAACTATGGCTACACCTTC. The variable domain in full, with the rest retrieved from reference TRBV7-2 and TRBJ1-2, is GAGVSQSPSNKVTEKGKDVELRCDPISGHTALYWYRQSLGQGLEFLIYFQGNSAPDKSGLPSDRFSAERTGGSVSTLTIQRTQQEDSAVYLCASSRENYGYTFGSGTRLTVV.

The gene calls are TRBV6-5 and TRBJ1-2, with 7 bases lining up with TRBD1. Germline V lookup: CDR1 MNHEY, CDR2 SVGAGI. This CDR3 is built from 12 residues. Germline trimming cut 5 bases from V and 6 bases from J; bases unmatched to any gene: 3. This CDR3 reads CASSQGTDGYTF. CDR3 coding DNA: TGTGCCAGCAGTCAGGGGACAGATGGCTACACCTTC.

The V and J genes are TRBV6-5 and TRBJ2-7; perhaps TRBD1 as D (6 bases). CDR3 length: 13 amino acids. V lost 6 bases to trimming and J lost 2 bases, with 11 bases between them. Per the germline V gene, CDR1 is MNHEY and CDR2 is SVGAGI. The CDR3 region is CASSRTETYEQYF. CDR3 coding DNA: TGTGCCAGCAGCAGGACAGAGACCTACGAGCAGTACTTC.

This clone occurred a few times. The chain couples TRBV6-5 to TRBJ1-1; D might be TRBD1 (5 bases). Trimming left V 6 bases short and J 4 bases short, with 12 bases between. This CDR3 comprises 13 residues. Germline-derived CDR1 and CDR2 are MNHEY and SVGAGI. In nucleotides, the CDR3 is TGTGCCAGCAGCCACAGACAGCGCACTGAAGCTTTCTTT. Translated: CASSHRQRTEAFF.

The CDR3 spells CASRQTGLNTEAFF. The CDR3, as DNA: TGTGCCAGCAGGCAGACAGGCCTGAACACTGAAGCTTTCTTT. The J gene is TRBJ1-1, the V gene TRBV5-4; perhaps TRBD1 as D (6 bases). Trimming shortened V by 5 bases and J by 0 bases, and 11 bases separated the two germline ends. From germline, CDR1 is SGHNT and CDR2 YYREEE (reference sequence). The CDR3 consists of 14 residues.

This chain links TRBV10-1 with TRBJ2-5, with D possibly matching TRBD1 (6 bases). Germline V gives CDR1 WNHNN, CDR2 SYGVQD (reference sequence). V dropped 10 bases and J dropped 4 bases, with 19 bases sitting between them. The length of the CDR3 is 14 residues. This chain's CDR3 is CANLYRARRETQYF. The CDR3, as DNA: TGCGCCAACCTTTACAGGGCGCGGCGAGAGACCCAGTACTTC.

This chain joins TRBV15 and TRBJ1-2, with D perhaps matching TRBD1 (6 bases). V lost 1 base to trimming and J lost 8 bases, with 14 bases between them. CDR1 and CDR2 (germline): LNHNV, YYDKDF (reference sequence). This CDR3 is 14 amino acids long. The CDR3 loop is CATSRGQGPEGYTF. CDR3 in DNA: TGTGCCACCAGCAGAGGTCAGGGGCCGGAAGGCTACACCTTC.

The chain joins TRBV5-1 to TRBJ1-4; the match to TRBD1 covers 9 bases. V was pared by 4 bases and J by 5 bases, with 6 bases of the junction left unmatched. The CDR3 loop spans 15 amino acids. Looked up from germline, CDR1 is SGHRS and CDR2 is YFSETQ. The CDR3 sequence: CASSLLQGANEKLFF. In nucleotides, the CDR3 is TGCGCCAGCAGCCTCCTACAGGGGGCCAATGAAAAACTGTTTTTT.

This chain connects TRBV29-1 to TRBJ1-1, with D maybe TRBD1 (5 bases). The CDR3 sequence is 14 residues long. Germline V gene lookup returns CDR1 SQVTM and CDR2 ANQGSEA. The V gene lost 5 bases and the J gene lost 5 bases, with 18 bases spanning the gap. The CDR3 loop reads CSVSWGLLGTEAFF. The DNA for the CDR3 is TGCAGCGTTTCCTGGGGACTTCTGGGGACTGAAGCTTTCTTT.

The J gene is TRBJ1-2, the V gene TRBV6-4; D is perhaps TRBD1 (5 bases). The CDR3 loop spans 16 amino acids. V lost 2 bases and J 4 bases, leaving 17 bases between the germline ends. Germline lookup yields CDR1 MRHNA and CDR2 SNTAGT. The CDR3 DNA follows: TGTGCCAGCAGTGACCGGGTGGGTGACAGCAGCTATGGCTACACCTTC. This translates into CASSDRVGDSSYGYTF.

J is TRBJ1-2 and V is TRBV19, with D tentatively TRBD1 (6 bases). The V and J ends lost 5 bases and 5 bases respectively, with 12 bases between them. CDR3 size: 13 residues. Germline-derived CDR1 and CDR2 are LNHDA and SQIVND (reference sequence). The CDR3 sequence: CASSVTGEYGYTF. The CDR3 DNA reads TGTGCCAGTAGTGTGACAGGAGAGTATGGCTACACCTTC.

J is TRBJ2-2 and V is TRBV12-3 or TRBV12-4; D may be TRBD2 (6 bases). This CDR3 region has 13 residues. V gave up 6 bases and J gave up 7 bases, with 12 bases separating them. CDR3 DNA: TGTGCCAGCAGAGGACGGGGGATCGGGGAGCTGTTTTTT. Its translation is CASRGRGIGELFF.

The J gene is TRBJ1-1, the V gene TRBV2; 8 bases line up with TRBD1. CDR3 length: 15 residues. CDR1 and CDR2 (germline): SNHLY, FYNNEI. After removal of 5 bases from V and 3 bases from J, the junction contained 8 bases not matched to a gene. CDR3 sequence (DNA): TGTGCCAGCAGTCCACAGGGGGGTGGTGACACTGAAGCTTTCTTT. It specifies CASSPQGGGDTEAFF. Using reference TRBV2 and TRBJ1-1 for the parts outside the CDR3, the full variable domain is EPEVTQTPSHQVTQMGQEVILRCVPISNHLYFYWYRQILGQKVEFLVSFYNNEISEKSEIFDDQFSVERPDGSNFTLKIRSTKLEDSAMYFCASSPQGGGDTEAFFGQGTRLTVV.